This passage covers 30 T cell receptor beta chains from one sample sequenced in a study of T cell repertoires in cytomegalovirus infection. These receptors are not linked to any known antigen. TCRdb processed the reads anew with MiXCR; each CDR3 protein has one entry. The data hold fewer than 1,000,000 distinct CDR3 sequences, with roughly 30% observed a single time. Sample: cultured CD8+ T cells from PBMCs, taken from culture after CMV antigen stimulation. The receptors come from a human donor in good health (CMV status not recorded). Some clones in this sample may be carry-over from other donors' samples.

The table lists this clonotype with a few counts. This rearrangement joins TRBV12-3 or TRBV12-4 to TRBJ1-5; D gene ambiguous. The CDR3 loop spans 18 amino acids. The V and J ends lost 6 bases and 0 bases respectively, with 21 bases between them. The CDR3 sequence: CASSPRGEAQDSNQPQHF. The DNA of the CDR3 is TGTGCCAGCAGCCCCCGCGGGGAGGCTCAGGATAGCAATCAGCCCCAGCATTTT.

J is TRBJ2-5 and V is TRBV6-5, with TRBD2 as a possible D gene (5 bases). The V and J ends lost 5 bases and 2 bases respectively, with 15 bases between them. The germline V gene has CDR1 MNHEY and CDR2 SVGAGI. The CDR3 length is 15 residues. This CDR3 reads CASSRETNIQETQYF. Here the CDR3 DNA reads TGTGCCAGCAGTAGGGAGACTAACATTCAAGAGACCCAGTACTTC.

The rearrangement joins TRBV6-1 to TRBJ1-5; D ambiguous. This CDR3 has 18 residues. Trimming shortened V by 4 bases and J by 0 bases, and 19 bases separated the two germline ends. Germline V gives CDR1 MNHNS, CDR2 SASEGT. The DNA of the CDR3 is TGTGCCAGCAGTGTAAGATCCCACGGGCGGGATAGCAATCAGCCCCAGCATTTT. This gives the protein CASSVRSHGRDSNQPQHF.

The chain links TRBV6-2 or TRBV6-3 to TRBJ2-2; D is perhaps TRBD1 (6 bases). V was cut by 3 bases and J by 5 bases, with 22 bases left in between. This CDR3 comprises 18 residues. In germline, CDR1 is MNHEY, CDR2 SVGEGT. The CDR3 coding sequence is TGTGCCAGCAGTTATATCCCCAGAACAGGGCGGAATACCGGGGAGCTGTTTTTT. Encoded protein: CASSYIPRTGRNTGELFF.

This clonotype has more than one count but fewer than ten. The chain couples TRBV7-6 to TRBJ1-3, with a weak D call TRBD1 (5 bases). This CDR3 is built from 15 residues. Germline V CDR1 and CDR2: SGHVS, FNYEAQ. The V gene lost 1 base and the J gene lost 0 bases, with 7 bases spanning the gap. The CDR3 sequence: CASSLDGGSGNTIYF. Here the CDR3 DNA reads TGTGCCAGCAGCTTAGATGGGGGCTCTGGAAACACCATATATTTT.

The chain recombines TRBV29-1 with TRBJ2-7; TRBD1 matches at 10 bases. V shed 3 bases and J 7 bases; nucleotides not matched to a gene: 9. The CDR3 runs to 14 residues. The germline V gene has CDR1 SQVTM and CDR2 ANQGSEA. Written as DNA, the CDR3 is TGCAGCGTTGAGACTGGACAGGGGGTTCGGGAGCAGTACGTC. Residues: CSVETGQGVREQYV.

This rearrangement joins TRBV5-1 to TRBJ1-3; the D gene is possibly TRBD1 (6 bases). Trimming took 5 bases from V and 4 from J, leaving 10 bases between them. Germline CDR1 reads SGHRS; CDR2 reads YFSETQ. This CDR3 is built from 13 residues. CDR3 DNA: TGCGCCAGCAGGGACAGCTCAGGAAACACCATATATTTT. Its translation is CASRDSSGNTIYF.

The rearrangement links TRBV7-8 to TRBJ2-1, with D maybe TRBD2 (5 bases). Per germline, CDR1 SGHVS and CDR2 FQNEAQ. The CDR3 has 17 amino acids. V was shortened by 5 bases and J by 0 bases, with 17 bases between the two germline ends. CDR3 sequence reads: CASSRGVAGPSYNEQFF. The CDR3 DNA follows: TGTGCCAGCAGCCGCGGCGTGGCGGGCCCCTCCTACAATGAGCAGTTCTTC.

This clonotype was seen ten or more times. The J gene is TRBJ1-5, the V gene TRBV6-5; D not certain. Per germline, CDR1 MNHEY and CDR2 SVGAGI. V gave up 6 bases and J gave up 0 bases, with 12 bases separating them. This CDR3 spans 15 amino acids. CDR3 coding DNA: TGTGCCAGCAGATCCGACACGGTTAGCAATCAGCCCCAGCATTTT. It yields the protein CASRSDTVSNQPQHF.

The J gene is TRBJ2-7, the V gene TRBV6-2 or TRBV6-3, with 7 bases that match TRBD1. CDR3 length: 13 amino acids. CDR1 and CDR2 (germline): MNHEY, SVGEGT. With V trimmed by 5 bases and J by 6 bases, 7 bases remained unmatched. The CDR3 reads CASSARQGGEQYV. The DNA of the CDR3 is TGTGCCAGCAGTGCCAGACAGGGTGGCGAGCAGTACGTC.

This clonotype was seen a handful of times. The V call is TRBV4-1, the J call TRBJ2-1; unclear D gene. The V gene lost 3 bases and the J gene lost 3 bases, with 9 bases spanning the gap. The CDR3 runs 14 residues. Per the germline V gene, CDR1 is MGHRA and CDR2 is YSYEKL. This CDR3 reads CASSHLPIYNEQFF. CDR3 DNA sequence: TGCGCCAGCAGCCACCTGCCTATCTACAATGAGCAGTTCTTC.

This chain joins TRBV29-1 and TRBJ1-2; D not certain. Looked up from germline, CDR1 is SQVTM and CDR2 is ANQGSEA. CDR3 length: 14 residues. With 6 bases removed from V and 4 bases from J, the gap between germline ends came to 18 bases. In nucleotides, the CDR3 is TGCAGCGTACGGACGGGAGATTCATCCTATGGCTACACCTTC. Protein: CSVRTGDSSYGYTF. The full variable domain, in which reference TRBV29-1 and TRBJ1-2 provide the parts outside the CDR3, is SAVISQKPSRDICQRGTSLTIQCQVDSQVTMMFWYRQQPGQSLTLIATANQGSEATYESGFVIDKFPISRPNLTFSTLTVSNMSPEDSSIYLCSVRTGDSSYGYTFGSGTRLTVV.

CDR3 protein: CASSLPSGGYTGELFF. The CDR3 coding sequence is TGTGCCAGCAGCTTGCCCTCAGGGGGATACACCGGGGAGCTGTTTTTT. The V call is TRBV5-4, the J call TRBJ2-2, with 7 bases identical to TRBD1. The J segment lost 3 bases and the V segment lost 1 base, leaving 6 bases of the junction unmatched. The germline CDR1 and CDR2 sequences are SGHNT and YYREEE (reference sequence). The CDR3 totals 16 residues.

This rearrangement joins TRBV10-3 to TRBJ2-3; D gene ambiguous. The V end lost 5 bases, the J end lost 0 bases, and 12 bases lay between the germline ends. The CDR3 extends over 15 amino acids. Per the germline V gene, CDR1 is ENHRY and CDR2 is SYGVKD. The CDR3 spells CAISHEAASTDTQYF. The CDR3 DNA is TGTGCCATCAGTCACGAGGCGGCTAGCACAGATACGCAGTATTTT.

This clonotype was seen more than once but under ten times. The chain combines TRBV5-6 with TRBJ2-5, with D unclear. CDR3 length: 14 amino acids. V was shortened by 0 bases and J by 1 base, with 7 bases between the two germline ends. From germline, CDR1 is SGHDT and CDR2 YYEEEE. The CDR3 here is CASSLGQVQETQYF. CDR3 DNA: TGTGCCAGCAGCTTGGGACAAGTCCAAGAGACCCAGTACTTC.

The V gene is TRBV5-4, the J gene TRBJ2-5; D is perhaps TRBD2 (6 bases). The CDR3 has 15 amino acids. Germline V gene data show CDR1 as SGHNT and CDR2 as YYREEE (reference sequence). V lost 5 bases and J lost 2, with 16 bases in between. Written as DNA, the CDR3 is TGTGCCAGCAGTCCGGGGGTAGCGGTACAAGAGACCCAGTACTTC. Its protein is CASSPGVAVQETQYF.

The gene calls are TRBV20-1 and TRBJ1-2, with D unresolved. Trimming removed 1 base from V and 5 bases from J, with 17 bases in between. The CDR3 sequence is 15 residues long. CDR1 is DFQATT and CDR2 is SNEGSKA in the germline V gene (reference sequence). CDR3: CSARGASGGLYGYTF. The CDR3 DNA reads TGCAGTGCTAGAGGAGCCTCAGGAGGTTTATATGGCTACACCTTC.

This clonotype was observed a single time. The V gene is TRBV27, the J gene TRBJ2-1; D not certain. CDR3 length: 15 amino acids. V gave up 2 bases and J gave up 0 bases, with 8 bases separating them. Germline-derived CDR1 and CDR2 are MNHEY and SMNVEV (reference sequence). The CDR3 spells CASSLTGNSYNEQFF. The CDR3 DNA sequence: TGTGCCAGCAGTTTAACGGGTAACTCCTACAATGAGCAGTTCTTC.

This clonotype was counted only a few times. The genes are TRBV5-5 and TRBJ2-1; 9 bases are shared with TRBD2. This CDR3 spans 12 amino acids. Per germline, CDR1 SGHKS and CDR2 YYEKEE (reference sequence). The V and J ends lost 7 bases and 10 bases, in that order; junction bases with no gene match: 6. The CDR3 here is CASGPLAGEQFF. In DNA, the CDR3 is TGTGCCAGCGGACCGCTAGCGGGAGAGCAGTTCTTC.

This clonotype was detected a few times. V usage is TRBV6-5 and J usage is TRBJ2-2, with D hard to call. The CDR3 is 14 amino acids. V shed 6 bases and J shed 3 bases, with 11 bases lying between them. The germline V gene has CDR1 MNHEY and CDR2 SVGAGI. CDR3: CASSPGLDTGELFF. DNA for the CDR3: TGTGCCAGCAGCCCGGGCCTCGACACCGGGGAGCTGTTTTTT.

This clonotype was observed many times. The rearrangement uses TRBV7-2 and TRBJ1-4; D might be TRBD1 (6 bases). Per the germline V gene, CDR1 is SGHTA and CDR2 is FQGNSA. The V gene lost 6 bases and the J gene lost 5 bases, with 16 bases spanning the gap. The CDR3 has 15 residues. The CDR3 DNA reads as TGTGCCAGCAGTTCCCGCGACAGGCCGAATGAAAAACTGTTTTTT. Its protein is CASSSRDRPNEKLFF.

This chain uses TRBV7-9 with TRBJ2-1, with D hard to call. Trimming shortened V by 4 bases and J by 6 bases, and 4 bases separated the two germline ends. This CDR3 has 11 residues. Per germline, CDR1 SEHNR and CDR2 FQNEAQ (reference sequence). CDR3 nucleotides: TGTGCCAGCAGCTCCCCCAATGAGCAGTTCTTC. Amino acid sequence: CASSSPNEQFF.

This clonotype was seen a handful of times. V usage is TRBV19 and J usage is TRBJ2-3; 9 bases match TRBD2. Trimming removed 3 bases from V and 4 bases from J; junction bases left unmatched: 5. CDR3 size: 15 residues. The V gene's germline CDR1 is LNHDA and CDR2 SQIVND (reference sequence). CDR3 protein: CASSILRGGPDTQYF. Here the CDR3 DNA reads TGTGCCAGTAGTATCTTGCGGGGGGGCCCAGATACGCAGTATTTT.

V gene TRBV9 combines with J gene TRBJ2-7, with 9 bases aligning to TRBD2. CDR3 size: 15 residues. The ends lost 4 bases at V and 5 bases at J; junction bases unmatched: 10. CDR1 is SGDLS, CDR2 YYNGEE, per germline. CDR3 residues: CASSPIAGAPDEQYF. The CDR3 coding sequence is TGTGCCAGCAGCCCGATAGCGGGGGCCCCCGACGAGCAGTACTTC.

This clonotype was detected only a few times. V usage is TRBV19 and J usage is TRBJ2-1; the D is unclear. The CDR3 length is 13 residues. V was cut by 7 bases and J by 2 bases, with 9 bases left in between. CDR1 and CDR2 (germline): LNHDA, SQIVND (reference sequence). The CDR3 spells CASTHTPYNEQFF. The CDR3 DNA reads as TGTGCCAGTACGCACACTCCCTACAATGAGCAGTTCTTC.

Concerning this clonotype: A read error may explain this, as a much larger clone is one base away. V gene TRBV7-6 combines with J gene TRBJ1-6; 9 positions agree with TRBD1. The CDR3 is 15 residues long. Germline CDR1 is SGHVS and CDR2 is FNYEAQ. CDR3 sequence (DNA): TGTGCCAGCAGCCAGCGGGACAGGGATAATTCACTCCTCCACTTT. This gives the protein CASSQRDRDNSLLHF. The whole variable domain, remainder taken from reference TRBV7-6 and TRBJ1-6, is GAGVSQSPRYKVTKRGQDVALRCDPISGHVSLYWYRQALGQGPEFLTYFNYEAQQDKSGLPNDRFSAERPEGSISTLTIQRTEQRDSAMYRCASSQRDRDNSLLHFGNGTRLTVT.

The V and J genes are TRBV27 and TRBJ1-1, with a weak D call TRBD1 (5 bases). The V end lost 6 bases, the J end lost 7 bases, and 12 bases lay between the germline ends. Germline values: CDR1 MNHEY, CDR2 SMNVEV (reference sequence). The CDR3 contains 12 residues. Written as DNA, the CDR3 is TGTGCCAGCAGGGGGGGGGGATTTGAAGCTTTCTTT. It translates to CASRGGGFEAFF.

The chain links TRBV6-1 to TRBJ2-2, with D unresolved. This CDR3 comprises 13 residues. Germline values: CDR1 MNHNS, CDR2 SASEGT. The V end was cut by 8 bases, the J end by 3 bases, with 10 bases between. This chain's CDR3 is CASGPAYTGELFF. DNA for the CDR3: TGTGCCAGCGGCCCCGCGTACACCGGGGAGCTGTTTTTT.

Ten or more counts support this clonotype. Here the CDR3 reads CASSEGATEAFF. The CDR3 coding sequence is TGTGCCAGCAGTGAGGGAGCGACTGAAGCTTTCTTT. The rearrangement joins TRBV19 to TRBJ1-1; D is unresolved. The CDR3 loop spans 12 amino acids. Germline-derived CDR1 and CDR2 are LNHDA and SQIVND (reference sequence). With 9 bases removed from V and 5 bases from J, the gap between germline ends came to 13 bases.

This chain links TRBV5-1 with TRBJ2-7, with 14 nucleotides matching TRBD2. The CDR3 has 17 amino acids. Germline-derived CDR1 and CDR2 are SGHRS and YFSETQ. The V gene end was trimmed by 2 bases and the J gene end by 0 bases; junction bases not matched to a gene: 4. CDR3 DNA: TGCGCCAGCAGCTTCGGGACTAGCGGGGGACCCTCCTACGAGCAGTACTTC. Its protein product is CASSFGTSGGPSYEQYF.